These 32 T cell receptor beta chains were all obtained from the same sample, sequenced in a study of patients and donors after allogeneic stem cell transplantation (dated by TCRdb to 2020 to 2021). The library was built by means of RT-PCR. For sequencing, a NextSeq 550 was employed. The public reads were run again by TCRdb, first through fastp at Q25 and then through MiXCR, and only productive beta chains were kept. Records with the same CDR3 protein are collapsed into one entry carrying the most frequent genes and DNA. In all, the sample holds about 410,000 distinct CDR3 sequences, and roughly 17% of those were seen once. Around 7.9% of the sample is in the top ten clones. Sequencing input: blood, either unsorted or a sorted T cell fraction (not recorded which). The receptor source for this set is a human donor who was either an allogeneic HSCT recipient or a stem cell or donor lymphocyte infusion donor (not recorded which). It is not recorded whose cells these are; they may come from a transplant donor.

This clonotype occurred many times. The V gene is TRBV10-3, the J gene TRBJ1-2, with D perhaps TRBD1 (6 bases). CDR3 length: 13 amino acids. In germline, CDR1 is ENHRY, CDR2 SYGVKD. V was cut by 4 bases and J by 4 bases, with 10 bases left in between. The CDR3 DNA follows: TGTGCCATCAGTGCCCCGACAGGCTATGGCTACACCTTC. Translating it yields CAISAPTGYGYTF.

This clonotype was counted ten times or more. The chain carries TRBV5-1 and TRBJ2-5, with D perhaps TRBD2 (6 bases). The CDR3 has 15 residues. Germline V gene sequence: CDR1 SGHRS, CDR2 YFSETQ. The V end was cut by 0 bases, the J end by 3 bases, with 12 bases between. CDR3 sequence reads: CASSLDGTRKETQYF. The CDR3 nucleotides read TGCGCCAGCAGCTTGGACGGGACTCGAAAAGAGACCCAGTACTTC.

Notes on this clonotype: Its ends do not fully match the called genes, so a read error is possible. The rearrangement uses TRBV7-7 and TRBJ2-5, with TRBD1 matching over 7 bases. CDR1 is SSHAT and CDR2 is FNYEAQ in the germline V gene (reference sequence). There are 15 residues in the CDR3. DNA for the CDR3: TGTGCTAGCAGCTTAAACCCGGGACAGCAAGAGACCCAGTACTTC. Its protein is CASSLNPGQQETQYF.

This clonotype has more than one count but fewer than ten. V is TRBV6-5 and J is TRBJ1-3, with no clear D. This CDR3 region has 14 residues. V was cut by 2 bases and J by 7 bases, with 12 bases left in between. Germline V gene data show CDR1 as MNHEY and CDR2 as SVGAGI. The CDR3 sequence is CASSYGRLGNTIYF. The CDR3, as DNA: TGTGCCAGCAGTTACGGGCGCCTGGGGAACACCATATATTTT.

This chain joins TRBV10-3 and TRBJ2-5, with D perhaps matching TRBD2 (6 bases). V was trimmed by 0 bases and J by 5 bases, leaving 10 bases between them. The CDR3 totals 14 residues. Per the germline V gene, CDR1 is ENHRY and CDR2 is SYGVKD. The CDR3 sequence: CAISESPGAETQYF. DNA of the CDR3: TGTGCCATCAGTGAGTCGCCGGGAGCGGAGACCCAGTACTTC.

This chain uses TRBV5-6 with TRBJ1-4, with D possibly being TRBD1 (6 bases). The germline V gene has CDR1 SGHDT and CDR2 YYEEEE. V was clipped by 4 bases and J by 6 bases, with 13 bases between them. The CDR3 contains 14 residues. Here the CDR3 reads CASSKAYRDEKLFF. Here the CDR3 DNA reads TGTGCCAGCAGCAAAGCCTACAGGGATGAAAAACTGTTTTTT.

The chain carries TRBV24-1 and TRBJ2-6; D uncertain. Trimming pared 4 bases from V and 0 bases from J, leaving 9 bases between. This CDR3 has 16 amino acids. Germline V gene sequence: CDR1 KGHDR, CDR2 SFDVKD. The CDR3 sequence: CATSEPGRSGANVLTF. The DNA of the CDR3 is TGTGCCACCAGTGAACCCGGACGCTCTGGGGCCAACGTCCTGACTTTC.

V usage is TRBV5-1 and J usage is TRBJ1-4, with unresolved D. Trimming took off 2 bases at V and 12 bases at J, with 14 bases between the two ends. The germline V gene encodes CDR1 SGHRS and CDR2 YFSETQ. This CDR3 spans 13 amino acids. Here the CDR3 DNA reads TGCGCCAGCAGCTTATTCGAAAAGGGCGAACTGTTTTTT. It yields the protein CASSLFEKGELFF.

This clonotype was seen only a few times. CDR3 in DNA: TGTGCCAGCAGCCCTCGGACTAGCGGGGGGCGGCGTGAGCAGTTCTTC. Translation: CASSPRTSGGRREQFF. V gene TRBV4-2 combines with J gene TRBJ2-1; 14 bases are shared with TRBD2. Trimming took 4 bases from V and 9 from J; bases not matched to a gene: 8. The length of the CDR3 is 16 residues. CDR1 and CDR2 from the germline V gene are LGHNA and YNFKEQ.

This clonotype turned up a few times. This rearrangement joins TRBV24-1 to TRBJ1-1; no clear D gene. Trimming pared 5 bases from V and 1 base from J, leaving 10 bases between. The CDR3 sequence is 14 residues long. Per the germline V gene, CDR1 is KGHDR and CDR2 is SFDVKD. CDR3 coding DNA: TGTGCCACCAGTGGGAGTACCCCGAACACTGAAGCTTTCTTT. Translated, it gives CATSGSTPNTEAFF.

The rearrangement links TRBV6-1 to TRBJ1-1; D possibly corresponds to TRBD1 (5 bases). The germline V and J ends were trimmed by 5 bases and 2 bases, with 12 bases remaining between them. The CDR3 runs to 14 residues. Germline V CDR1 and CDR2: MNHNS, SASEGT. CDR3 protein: CASSPMTDNTEAFF. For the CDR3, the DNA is TGTGCCAGCAGTCCTATGACAGATAACACTGAAGCTTTCTTT.

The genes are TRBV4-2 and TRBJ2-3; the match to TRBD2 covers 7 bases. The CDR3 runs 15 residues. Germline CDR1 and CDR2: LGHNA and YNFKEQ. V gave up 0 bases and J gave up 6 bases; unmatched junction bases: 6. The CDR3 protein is CASSQEWGGGDTQYF. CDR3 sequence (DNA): TGTGCCAGCAGCCAAGAATGGGGGGGAGGGGATACGCAGTATTTT.

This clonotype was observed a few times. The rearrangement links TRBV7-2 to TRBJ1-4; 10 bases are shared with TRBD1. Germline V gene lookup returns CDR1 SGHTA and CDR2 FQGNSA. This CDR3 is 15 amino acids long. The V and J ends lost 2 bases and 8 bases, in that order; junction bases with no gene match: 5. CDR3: CASSLRQGAGEKLFF. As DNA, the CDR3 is TGTGCCAGCAGCTTAAGACAGGGGGCGGGGGAAAAACTGTTTTTT.

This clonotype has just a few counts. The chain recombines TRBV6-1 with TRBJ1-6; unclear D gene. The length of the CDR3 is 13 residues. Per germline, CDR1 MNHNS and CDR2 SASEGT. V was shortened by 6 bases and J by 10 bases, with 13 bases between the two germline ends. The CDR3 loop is CASRSRERSPLHF. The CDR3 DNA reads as TGTGCCAGCAGGTCGAGGGAGAGATCACCCCTCCACTTT.

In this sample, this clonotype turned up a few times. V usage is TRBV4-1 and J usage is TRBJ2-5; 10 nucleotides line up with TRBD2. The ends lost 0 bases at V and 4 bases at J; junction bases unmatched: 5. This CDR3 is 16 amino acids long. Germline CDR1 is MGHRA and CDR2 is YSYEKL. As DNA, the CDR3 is TGCGCCAGCAGCCAAGATCGAGCTAGCGGGGGAGAGACCCAGTACTTC. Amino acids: CASSQDRASGGETQYF.

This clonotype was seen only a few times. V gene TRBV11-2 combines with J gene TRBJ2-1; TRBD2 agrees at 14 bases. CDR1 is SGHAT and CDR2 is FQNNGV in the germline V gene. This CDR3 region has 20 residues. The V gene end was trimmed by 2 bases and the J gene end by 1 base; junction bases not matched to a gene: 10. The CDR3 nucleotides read TGTGCCAGCAGCTTACCGACTAGCGGGGGGGTGAAAAGATCCTACAATGAGCAGTTCTTC. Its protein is CASSLPTSGGVKRSYNEQFF.

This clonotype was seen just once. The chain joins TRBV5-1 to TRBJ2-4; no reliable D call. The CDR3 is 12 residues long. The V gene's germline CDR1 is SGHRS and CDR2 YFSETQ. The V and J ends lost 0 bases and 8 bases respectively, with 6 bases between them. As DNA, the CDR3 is TGCGCCAGCAGCTTGGAGTCGGACATTCAGTACTTC. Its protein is CASSLESDIQYF.

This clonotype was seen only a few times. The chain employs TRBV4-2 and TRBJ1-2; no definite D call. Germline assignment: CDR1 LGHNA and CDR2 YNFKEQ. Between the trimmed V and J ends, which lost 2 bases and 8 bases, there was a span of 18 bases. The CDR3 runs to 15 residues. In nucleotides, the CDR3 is TGTGCCAGCAGCCAAAGGACTATTGGGAGATGGGGCTACACCTTC. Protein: CASSQRTIGRWGYTF.

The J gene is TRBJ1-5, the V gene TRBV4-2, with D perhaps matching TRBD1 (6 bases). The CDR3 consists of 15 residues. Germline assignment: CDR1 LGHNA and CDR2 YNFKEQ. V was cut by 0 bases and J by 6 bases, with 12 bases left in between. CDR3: CASSQEDSFSQPQHF. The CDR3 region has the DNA TGTGCCAGCAGCCAAGAGGACAGTTTTAGTCAGCCCCAGCATTTT.

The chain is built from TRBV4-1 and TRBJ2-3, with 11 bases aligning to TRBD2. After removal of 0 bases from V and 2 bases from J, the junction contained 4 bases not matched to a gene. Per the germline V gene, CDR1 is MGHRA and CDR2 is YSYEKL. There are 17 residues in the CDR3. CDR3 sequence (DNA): TGCGCCAGCAGCCAAGAGGCTAGCGGGAGGTCCACAGATACGCAGTATTTT. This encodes CASSQEASGRSTDTQYF.

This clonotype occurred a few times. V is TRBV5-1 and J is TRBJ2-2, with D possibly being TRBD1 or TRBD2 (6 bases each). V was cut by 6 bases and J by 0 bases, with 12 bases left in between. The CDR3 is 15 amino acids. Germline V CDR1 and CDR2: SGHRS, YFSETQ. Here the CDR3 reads CASTYGGANTGELFF. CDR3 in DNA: TGCGCCAGCACCTACGGGGGCGCGAACACCGGGGAGCTGTTTTTT.

This CDR3 reads CASSPKGGGQGRTEAFF. The DNA for the CDR3 is TGTGCCAGTAGTCCCAAGGGCGGGGGACAGGGTAGGACTGAAGCTTTCTTT. The J gene is TRBJ1-1, the V gene TRBV19; 9 bases are a match to TRBD1. CDR3 length: 17 amino acids. Germline V lookup: CDR1 LNHDA, CDR2 SQIVND (reference sequence). Unmatched junction bases numbered 15, after V lost 5 bases and J lost 5 bases.

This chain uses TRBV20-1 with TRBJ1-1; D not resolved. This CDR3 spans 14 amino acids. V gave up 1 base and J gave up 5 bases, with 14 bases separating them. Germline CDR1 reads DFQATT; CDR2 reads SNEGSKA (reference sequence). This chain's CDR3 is CSARGPLGGTEAFF. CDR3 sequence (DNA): TGCAGTGCTAGAGGTCCCCTAGGAGGAACTGAAGCTTTCTTT.

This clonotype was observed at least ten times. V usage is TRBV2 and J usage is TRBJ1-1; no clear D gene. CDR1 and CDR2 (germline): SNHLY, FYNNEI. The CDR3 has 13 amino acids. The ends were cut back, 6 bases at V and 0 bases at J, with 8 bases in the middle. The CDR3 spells CASRDFLNTEAFF. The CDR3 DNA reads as TGTGCCAGCAGGGATTTTTTGAACACTGAAGCTTTCTTT.

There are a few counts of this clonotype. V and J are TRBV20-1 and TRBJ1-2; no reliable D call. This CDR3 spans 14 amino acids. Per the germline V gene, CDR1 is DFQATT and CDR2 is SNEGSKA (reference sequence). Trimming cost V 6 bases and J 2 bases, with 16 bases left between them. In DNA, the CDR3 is TGCAGTGCCCCTACCCGTGTAGGCAACTATGGCTACACCTTC. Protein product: CSAPTRVGNYGYTF.

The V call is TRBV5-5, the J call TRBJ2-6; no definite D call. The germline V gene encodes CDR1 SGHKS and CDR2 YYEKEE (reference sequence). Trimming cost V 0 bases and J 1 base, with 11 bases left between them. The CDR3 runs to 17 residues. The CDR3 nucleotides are TGTGCCAGCAGCTTGGTGACACTTCTATCTGGGGCCAACGTCCTGACTTTC. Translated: CASSLVTLLSGANVLTF.

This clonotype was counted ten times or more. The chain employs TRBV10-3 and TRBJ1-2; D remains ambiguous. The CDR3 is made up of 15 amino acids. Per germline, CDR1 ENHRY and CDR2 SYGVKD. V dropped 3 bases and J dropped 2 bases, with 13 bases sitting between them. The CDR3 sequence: CAISDTRRSNYGYTF. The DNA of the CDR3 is TGTGCCATCAGTGACACAAGACGGTCAAACTATGGCTACACCTTC.

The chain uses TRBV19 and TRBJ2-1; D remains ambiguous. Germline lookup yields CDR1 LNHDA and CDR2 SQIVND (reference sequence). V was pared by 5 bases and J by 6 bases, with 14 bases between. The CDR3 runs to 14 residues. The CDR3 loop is CASSEGAETNEQFF. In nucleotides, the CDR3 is TGTGCCAGTAGTGAAGGAGCAGAAACCAATGAGCAGTTCTTC. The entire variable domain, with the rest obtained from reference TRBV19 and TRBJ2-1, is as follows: DGGITQSPKYLFRKEGQNVTLSCEQNLNHDAMYWYRQDPGQGLRLIYYSQIVNDFQKGDIAEGYSVSREKKESFPLTVTSAQKNPTAFYLCASSEGAETNEQFFGPGTRLTVL.

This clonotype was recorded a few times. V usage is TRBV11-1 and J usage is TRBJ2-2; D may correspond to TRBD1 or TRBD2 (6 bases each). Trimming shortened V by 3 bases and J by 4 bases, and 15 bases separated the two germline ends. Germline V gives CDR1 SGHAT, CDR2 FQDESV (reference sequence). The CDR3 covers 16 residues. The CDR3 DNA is TGTGCCAGCAGCTTTTGGGGGGCACCGCCCACCGGGGAGCTGTTTTTT. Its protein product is CASSFWGAPPTGELFF. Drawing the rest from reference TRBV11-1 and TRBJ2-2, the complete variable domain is EAEVAQSPRYKITEKSQAVAFWCDPISGHATLYWYRQILGQGPELLVQFQDESVVDDSQLPKDRFSAERLKGVDSTLKIQPAELGDSAMYLCASSFWGAPPTGELFFGEGSRLTVL.

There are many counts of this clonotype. This CDR3 reads CASSLAMQGARTEAFF. Here the CDR3 DNA reads TGTGCCAGCAGCTTGGCCATGCAGGGGGCGCGGACTGAAGCTTTCTTT. The V call is TRBV5-4, the J call TRBJ1-1, with 8 bases fitting TRBD1. Trimming cost V 0 bases and J 5 bases; bases outside gene matches: 9. Germline V CDR1 and CDR2: SGHNT, YYREEE (reference sequence). The CDR3 has 16 residues.

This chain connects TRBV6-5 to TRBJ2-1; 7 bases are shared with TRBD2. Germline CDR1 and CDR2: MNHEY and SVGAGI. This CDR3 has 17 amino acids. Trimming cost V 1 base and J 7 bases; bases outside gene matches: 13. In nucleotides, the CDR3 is TGTGCCAGCAGTTACTTTCACCTCGCGGGAGAAGTTAATGAGCAGTTCTTC. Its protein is CASSYFHLAGEVNEQFF.

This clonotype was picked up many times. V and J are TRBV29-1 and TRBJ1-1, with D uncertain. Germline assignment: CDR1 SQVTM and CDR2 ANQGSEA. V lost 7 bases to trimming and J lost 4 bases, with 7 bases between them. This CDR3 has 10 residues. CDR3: CSARTTEAFF. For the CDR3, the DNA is TGCAGCGCCAGAACCACTGAAGCTTTCTTT.